This TCR beta chain was sequenced in a study of T cell responses to AZD1222 COVID-19 vaccine. This CDR3 is 17 amino acids long. Unmatched junction bases numbered 12, after V lost 8 bases and J lost 2 bases. CDR1 is MDHEN and CDR2 is SYDVKM in the germline V gene. Study results and caveats: Spike-specific TCR breadth and depth grew following two AZD1222 doses.

Assay used: immunoSEQ multiplex PCR; TCRdb lists only in-frame clones, some missing. The table lists about 120,000 clones, about 85% of them singletons. With regard to this clone: Its matching antigen is unknown.

This specimen consisted of peripheral blood, obtained on day 0 of AZD1222 vaccination. This clonotype was obtained from an adult in good health. V and J are TRBV28 and TRBJ1-6; TRBD1 matches 7 bases. This chain's CDR3 is CASHEATGVTYNSPLHF. The CDR3, as DNA: TGTGCCAGCCATGAAGCAACAGGGGTGACCTATAATTCACCCCTCCACTTT.